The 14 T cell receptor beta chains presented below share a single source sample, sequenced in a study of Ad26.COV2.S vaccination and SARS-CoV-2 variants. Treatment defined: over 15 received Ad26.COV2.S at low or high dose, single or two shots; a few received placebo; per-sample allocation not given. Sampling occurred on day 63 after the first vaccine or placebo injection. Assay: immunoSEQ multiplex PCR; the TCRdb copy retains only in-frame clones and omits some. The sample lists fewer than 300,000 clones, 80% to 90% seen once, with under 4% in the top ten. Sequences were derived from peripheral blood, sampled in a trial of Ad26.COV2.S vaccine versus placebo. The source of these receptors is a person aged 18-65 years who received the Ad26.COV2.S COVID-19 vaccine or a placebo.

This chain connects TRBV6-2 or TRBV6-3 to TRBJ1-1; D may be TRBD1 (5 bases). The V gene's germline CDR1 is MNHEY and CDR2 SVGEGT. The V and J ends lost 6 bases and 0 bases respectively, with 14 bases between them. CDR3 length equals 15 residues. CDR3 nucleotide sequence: TGTGCCAGCAGCCAAGCCAGGGCCATGAACACTGAAGCTTTCTTT. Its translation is CASSQARAMNTEAFF.

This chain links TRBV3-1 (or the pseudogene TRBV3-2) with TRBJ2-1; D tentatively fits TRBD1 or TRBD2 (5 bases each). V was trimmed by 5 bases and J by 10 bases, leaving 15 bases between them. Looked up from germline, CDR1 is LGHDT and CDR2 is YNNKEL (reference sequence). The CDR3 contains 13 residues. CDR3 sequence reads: CASSSRDGQEQFF. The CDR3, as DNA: TGTGCCAGCAGCTCCCGGGACGGTCAAGAGCAGTTCTTC.

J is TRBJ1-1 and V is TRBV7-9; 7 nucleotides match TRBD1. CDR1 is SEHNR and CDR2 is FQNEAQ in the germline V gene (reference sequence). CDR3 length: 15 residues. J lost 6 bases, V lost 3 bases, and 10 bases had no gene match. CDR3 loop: CASSLYVEGASEAFF. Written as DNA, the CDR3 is TGTGCCAGCAGCTTGTATGTCGAGGGGGCCTCTGAAGCTTTCTTT.

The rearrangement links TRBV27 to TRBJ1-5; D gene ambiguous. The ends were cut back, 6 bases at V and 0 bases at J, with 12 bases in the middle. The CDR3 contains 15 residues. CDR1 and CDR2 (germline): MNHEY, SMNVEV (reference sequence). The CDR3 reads CASSLTASSNQPQHF. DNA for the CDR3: TGTGCCAGCAGCCTTACTGCTAGTAGCAATCAGCCCCAGCATTTT.

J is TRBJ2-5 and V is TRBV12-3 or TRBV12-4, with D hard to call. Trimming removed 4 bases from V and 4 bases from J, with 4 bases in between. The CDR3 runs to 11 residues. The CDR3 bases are TGTGCCAGCAGTTCCCGAGAGACCCAGTACTTC. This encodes CASSSRETQYF.

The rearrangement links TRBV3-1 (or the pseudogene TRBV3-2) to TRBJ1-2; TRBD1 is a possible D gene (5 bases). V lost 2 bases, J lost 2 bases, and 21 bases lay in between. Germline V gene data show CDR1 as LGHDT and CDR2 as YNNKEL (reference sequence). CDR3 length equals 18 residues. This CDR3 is CASSQTLRAGGENYGYTF. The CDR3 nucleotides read TGTGCCAGCAGCCAAACCCTCCGAGCCGGGGGGGAGAACTATGGCTACACCTTC.

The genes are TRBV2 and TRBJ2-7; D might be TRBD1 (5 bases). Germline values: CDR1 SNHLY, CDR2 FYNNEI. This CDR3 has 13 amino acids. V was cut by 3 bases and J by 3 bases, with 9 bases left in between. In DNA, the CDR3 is TGTGCCAGCAGTGATGCCAGGGTCTACGAGCAGTACTTC. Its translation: CASSDARVYEQYF. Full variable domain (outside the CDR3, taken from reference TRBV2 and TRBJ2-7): EPEVTQTPSHQVTQMGQEVILRCVPISNHLYFYWYRQILGQKVEFLVSFYNNEISEKSEIFDDQFSVERPDGSNFTLKIRSTKLEDSAMYFCASSDARVYEQYFGPGTRLTVT.

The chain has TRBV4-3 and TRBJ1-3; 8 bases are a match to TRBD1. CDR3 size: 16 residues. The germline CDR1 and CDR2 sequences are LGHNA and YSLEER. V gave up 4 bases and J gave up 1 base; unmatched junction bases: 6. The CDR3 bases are TGCGCCAGCAGCCCCTACAGGGGGGCATCTGGAAACACCATATATTTT. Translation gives CASSPYRGASGNTIYF.

CDR3: CASSQGQANTEAFF. CDR3 coding DNA: TGTGCCAGCAGCCAGGGACAGGCTAACACTGAAGCTTTCTTT. The chain carries TRBV11-3 and TRBJ1-1; TRBD1 matches at 8 bases. The germline V gene has CDR1 SGHNT and CDR2 YENEEA. This CDR3 contains 14 residues. V dropped 5 bases and J dropped 2; count of bases not matched to a gene: 4.

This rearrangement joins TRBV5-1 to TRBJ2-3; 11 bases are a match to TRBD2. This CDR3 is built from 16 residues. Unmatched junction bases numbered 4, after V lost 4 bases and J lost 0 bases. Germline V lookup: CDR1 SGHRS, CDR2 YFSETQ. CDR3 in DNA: TGCGCCAGCAGCGCCGGACTAGCGGGTAGCACAGATACGCAGTATTTT. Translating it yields CASSAGLAGSTDTQYF.

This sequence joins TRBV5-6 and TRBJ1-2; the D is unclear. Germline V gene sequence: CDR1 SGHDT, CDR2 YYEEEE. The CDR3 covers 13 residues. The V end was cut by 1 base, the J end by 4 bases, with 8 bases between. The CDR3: CASSLLGLYGYTF. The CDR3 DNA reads TGTGCCAGCAGCTTGTTGGGTCTCTATGGCTACACCTTC.

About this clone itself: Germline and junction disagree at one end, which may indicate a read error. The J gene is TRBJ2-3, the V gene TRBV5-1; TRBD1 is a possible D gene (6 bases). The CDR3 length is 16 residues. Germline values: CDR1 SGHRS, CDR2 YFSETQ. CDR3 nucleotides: TGCGCCAGCAGATTGGGGGACATATCTAGCACAGATACGCAGTATTTT. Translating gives CASRLGDISSTDTQYF.

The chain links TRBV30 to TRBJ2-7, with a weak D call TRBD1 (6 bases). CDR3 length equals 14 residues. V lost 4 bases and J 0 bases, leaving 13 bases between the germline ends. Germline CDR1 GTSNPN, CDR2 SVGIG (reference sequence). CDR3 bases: TGTGCCTGGAAAAAAGGACAGAACTCCTACGAGCAGTACTTC. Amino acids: CAWKKGQNSYEQYF.

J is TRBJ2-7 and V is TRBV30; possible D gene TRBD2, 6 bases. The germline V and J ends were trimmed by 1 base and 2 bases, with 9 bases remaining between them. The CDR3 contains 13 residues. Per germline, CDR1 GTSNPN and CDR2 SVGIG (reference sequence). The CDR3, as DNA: TGTGCCTGGAGTGGCGGGACGGCCTACGAGCAGTACTTC. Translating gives CAWSGGTAYEQYF. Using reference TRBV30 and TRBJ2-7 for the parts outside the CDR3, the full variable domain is SQTIHQWPATLVQPVGSPLSLECTVEGTSNPNLYWYRQAAGRGLQLLFYSVGIGQISSEVPQNLSASRPQDRQFILSSKKLLLSDSGFYLCAWSGGTAYEQYFGPGTRLTVT.